The rows below give T cell receptor beta chains drawn from one sample of a study of blood T cells in healthy people across ages. MiXCR was run by TCRdb on the 5' RACE reads, yielding one entry per CDR3 protein. The table includes roughly 800,000 distinct CDR3 sequences, over 45% detected once. The sequenced sample consisted of blood. The receptors originated from a young man in good health. The CDR3 runs from the conserved cysteine through the conserved F or W. A D gene is named only where the DNA matches it firmly. The size entry is marked missing in some rows and otherwise reads once, few, many or a size class.

j_call: TRBJ1-2; v_call: TRBV29-1; clone_size: -; d_call: -; cdr3_nt: TGCAGCGCCAGGGACTACTATGGCTACACCTTC; cdr3_aa: CSARDYYGYTF
j_call: TRBJ2-7; v_call: TRBV7-9; clone_size: -; d_call: -; cdr3_nt: TGTGCCAGCAGCTTAGATCAAGGTGACGAGCAGTACTTC; cdr3_aa: CASSLDQGDEQYF
j_call: TRBJ2-7; v_call: TRBV7-2; clone_size: few; d_call: -; cdr3_nt: TGTGCCAGCAGCCCCGGGGAGGGACACCTCTACGAGCAGTACTTC; cdr3_aa: CASSPGEGHLYEQYF
j_call: TRBJ2-1; v_call: TRBV5-6; clone_size: -; d_call: TRBD2; cdr3_nt: TGTGCCAGCACCCCGGGGGGAATAGCCTACAATGAGCAGTTCTTC; cdr3_aa: CASTPGGIAYNEQFF
j_call: TRBJ2-7; v_call: TRBV28; clone_size: -; d_call: TRBD1; cdr3_nt: TGTGCCAGCAGAAGACAGGGGGCAATAGGCGAGCAGTACTTC; cdr3_aa: CASRRQGAIGEQYF
j_call: TRBJ2-2; v_call: TRBV29-1; clone_size: many; d_call: TRBD1; cdr3_nt: TGCAGCGCCGAGGCAGGGGGCGCTTTAAGGACCGGGGAGCTGTTTTTT; cdr3_aa: CSAEAGGALRTGELFF
j_call: TRBJ2-7; v_call: TRBV20-1; clone_size: -; d_call: TRBD2; cdr3_nt: TGCAGTGCTGCCGGGACTAGCGGGTACGAGCAGTACTTC; cdr3_aa: CSAAGTSGYEQYF
j_call: TRBJ1-2; v_call: TRBV7-2; clone_size: -; d_call: TRBD1; cdr3_nt: TGTGCCAGCAGCAATCCGGGACAGCCAAACTATGGCTACACCTTC; cdr3_aa: CASSNPGQPNYGYTF
j_call: TRBJ2-3; v_call: TRBV9; clone_size: few; d_call: -; cdr3_nt: TGTGCCAGCAGCGTAGCCGGCTCCACTAGCACAGATACGCAGTATTTT; cdr3_aa: CASSVAGSTSTDTQYF
j_call: TRBJ2-7; v_call: TRBV3-1; clone_size: -; d_call: -; cdr3_nt: TGTGCCAGCAGCCCGGCGGAGGGTCCGTACGAGCAGTACTTC; cdr3_aa: CASSPAEGPYEQYF
j_call: TRBJ2-7; v_call: TRBV7-9; clone_size: -; d_call: -; cdr3_nt: TGTGCCAGCAGCTTATGGAATTACAATGAGCAGTACTTC; cdr3_aa: CASSLWNYNEQYF
j_call: TRBJ1-2; v_call: TRBV29-1; clone_size: -; d_call: -; cdr3_nt: TGCAGCGTTGGAACAGAGAACTATGGCTACACCTTC; cdr3_aa: CSVGTENYGYTF
j_call: TRBJ2-3; v_call: TRBV7-9; clone_size: few; d_call: TRBD2; cdr3_nt: TGTGCCAGCAGCCGGCAGCGGGGGACGGCAGATACGCAGTATTTT; cdr3_aa: CASSRQRGTADTQYF
j_call: TRBJ2-5; v_call: TRBV2; clone_size: -; d_call: -; cdr3_nt: TGTGCCAGCAAGCCGCCCGGGGAGACCCAGTACTTC; cdr3_aa: CASKPPGETQYF
j_call: TRBJ1-5; v_call: TRBV11-3; clone_size: -; d_call: TRBD1; cdr3_nt: TGTGCCAGCAGCTTAGGGGGGACAGGGTATCAGCCCCAGCATTTT; cdr3_aa: CASSLGGTGYQPQHF
j_call: TRBJ2-4; v_call: TRBV12-3/TRBV12-4; clone_size: -; d_call: TRBD2; cdr3_nt: TGTGCCAGCAGTTTACTGGGGGGAGGCGGGAGGGCCCACAATGAGCAGTACTTC; cdr3_aa: CASSLLGGGGRAHNEQYF
j_call: TRBJ2-1; v_call: TRBV6-6; clone_size: -; d_call: -; cdr3_nt: TGTGCCAGCAGTTACTCGGGGGCTGAGCAGTTCTTC; cdr3_aa: CASSYSGAEQFF
j_call: TRBJ2-2; v_call: TRBV5-1; clone_size: -; d_call: -; cdr3_nt: TGCGCCAGCAGCTTGGCGGGAGTGGCCGGGGAGCTGTTTTTT; cdr3_aa: CASSLAGVAGELFF
j_call: TRBJ1-2; v_call: TRBV12-3/TRBV12-4; clone_size: few; d_call: -; cdr3_nt: TGTGCCGTAGCGTACAAGTTCCCACGCTATGGCTACACCTTC; cdr3_aa: CAVAYKFPRYGYTF
j_call: TRBJ2-7; v_call: TRBV9; clone_size: few; d_call: TRBD2; cdr3_nt: TGTGCCAGCAGCCCGACCGGGGGGGTTCGGAACGAGCAGTACTTC; cdr3_aa: CASSPTGGVRNEQYF
j_call: TRBJ1-5; v_call: TRBV3-1; clone_size: -; d_call: -; cdr3_nt: TGTGCCAGCAGCCAAAAACCGGGACCTCAGCCCCAGCATTTT; cdr3_aa: CASSQKPGPQPQHF
j_call: TRBJ1-2; v_call: TRBV6-5; clone_size: few; d_call: -; cdr3_nt: TGTGCCAGCAGACGAGACCCGGAGTTCTATGGCTACACCTTC; cdr3_aa: CASRRDPEFYGYTF
j_call: TRBJ2-2; v_call: TRBV20-1; clone_size: -; d_call: -; cdr3_nt: TGCAGTGCTAGAGGGAGCTTCCAGACCGGGGAGCTGTTTTTT; cdr3_aa: CSARGSFQTGELFF
j_call: TRBJ2-4; v_call: TRBV28; clone_size: -; d_call: -; cdr3_nt: TGTGCCAGCAGTTTGACGGGGGCGAACATTCAGTACTTC; cdr3_aa: CASSLTGANIQYF
j_call: TRBJ2-1; v_call: TRBV29-1; clone_size: -; d_call: -; cdr3_nt: TGCAGCGTTCCGGGACCAGCCGAATATTCCTACAATGAGCAGTTCTTT; cdr3_aa: CSVPGPAEYSYNEQFF
j_call: TRBJ1-2; v_call: TRBV20-1; clone_size: few; d_call: -; cdr3_nt: TGCAGTGCTAGAGAGGAGACATCTCATGGCTACACCTTC; cdr3_aa: CSAREETSHGYTF
j_call: TRBJ2-5; v_call: TRBV27; clone_size: -; d_call: TRBD1; cdr3_nt: TGTGCCAGCAGTACGGGACAGTGGCGCGCTTGGCAGTACTTC; cdr3_aa: CASSTGQWRAWQYF
j_call: TRBJ2-6; v_call: TRBV5-1; clone_size: -; d_call: -; cdr3_nt: TGCGCCAGCTCGGCGGGCGACGGGGCCAACGTCCTGACTTTC; cdr3_aa: CASSAGDGANVLTF
j_call: TRBJ2-7; v_call: TRBV4-2; clone_size: few; d_call: -; cdr3_nt: TGTGCCAGCAGCCAAGAACTAACTTACGAGCAGTACTTC; cdr3_aa: CASSQELTYEQYF
j_call: TRBJ2-7; v_call: TRBV4-1; clone_size: once; d_call: -; cdr3_nt: TGCGCCAGCAGCCAAGAGGATCAGGGGGGCCAGACCTACGAGCAGTACTTC; cdr3_aa: CASSQEDQGGQTYEQYF
j_call: TRBJ2-7; v_call: TRBV20-1; clone_size: once; d_call: TRBD2; cdr3_nt: TGCAGTGCTAGAAGCGGTCTAGCGGGATTCAACGAGCAGTACTTC; cdr3_aa: CSARSGLAGFNEQYF
j_call: TRBJ2-7; v_call: TRBV20-1; clone_size: -; d_call: TRBD2; cdr3_nt: TGCAGTGCGCCTAGCGGGAGGTACGTCTACAACGAGCAGTACTTC; cdr3_aa: CSAPSGRYVYNEQYF
j_call: TRBJ2-1; v_call: TRBV7-6; clone_size: -; d_call: -; cdr3_nt: TGTGCCAGCAGCTTTCATAGTAATGAGCAGTTCTTC; cdr3_aa: CASSFHSNEQFF
j_call: TRBJ2-5; v_call: TRBV25-1; clone_size: -; d_call: TRBD1; cdr3_nt: TGTGCCAGCAGTGAATGGCGGACAGGGAATCAAGAGACCCAGTACTTC; cdr3_aa: CASSEWRTGNQETQYF
j_call: TRBJ2-1; v_call: TRBV6-2/TRBV6-3; clone_size: -; d_call: TRBD2; cdr3_nt: TGTGCCAGCAGTTACTCCCTTAGCGGGACCAATGAGCAGTTCTTC; cdr3_aa: CASSYSLSGTNEQFF
j_call: TRBJ2-1; v_call: TRBV3-1; clone_size: -; d_call: TRBD2; cdr3_nt: TGTGCCAGCAGCCAAGATTTTAGCGGGGTTAATGAGCAGTTCTTC; cdr3_aa: CASSQDFSGVNEQFF
j_call: TRBJ1-6; v_call: TRBV20-1; clone_size: -; d_call: TRBD1; cdr3_nt: TGCAGTGCTCGAAGACAGGGGATGGGTTCACCCCTCCACTTT; cdr3_aa: CSARRQGMGSPLHF
j_call: TRBJ2-1; v_call: TRBV5-1; clone_size: -; d_call: TRBD2; cdr3_nt: TGCGCCAGCAGCCCTACAGCGGGAGTCGGCTACAATGAGCAGTTCTTC; cdr3_aa: CASSPTAGVGYNEQFF
j_call: TRBJ2-5; v_call: TRBV6-2/TRBV6-3; clone_size: -; d_call: TRBD1; cdr3_nt: TGTGCCAGCAGCCTCGGGACAGACCAAGCGACCCAGTACTTC; cdr3_aa: CASSLGTDQATQYF
j_call: TRBJ2-7; v_call: TRBV15; clone_size: -; d_call: TRBD2; cdr3_nt: TGTGCCACCAGCAGAGAACTAGCGGGAGCCTACGAGCAGTACTTC; cdr3_aa: CATSRELAGAYEQYF
j_call: TRBJ2-1; v_call: TRBV29-1; clone_size: -; d_call: -; cdr3_nt: TGCAGCGTTGAAGATATCGGGGTAACCAATGAGCAGTTCTTC; cdr3_aa: CSVEDIGVTNEQFF